The source of this TCR beta chain is a study of OX40 agonist ivuxolimab in advanced cancers. In the study overall: Eligibility rules accepted prior anti-PD-1, anti-PD-L1 or anti-CTLA-4 therapy, and 40% had some. General study results and limits: Antigens targeted by the expanded peripheral T cells were not determined.

Sequencing used immunoSEQ multiplex PCR; TCRdb keeps in-frame clones, though not all of them. This table holds nearly 8,500 clones, approximately 71% found once. The CDR3 runs 15 residues. CDR1 is SEHNR, CDR2 FQNEAQ, per germline (reference sequence). Between the trimmed V and J ends, which lost 4 bases and 2 bases, there was a span of 15 bases. About this clone itself: Its antigen is not known.

The sample was CD4+ or CD8+ T cells sorted from blood, taken in a trial of the OX40 agonist ivuxolimab. This chain uses TRBV7-9 with TRBJ2-7, with D perhaps TRBD1 (6 bases). The source of this sequence is an adult with an advanced solid tumor such as melanoma, head and neck, liver or kidney cancer. The CDR3 here is CASSSNWDMAYEQYF. CDR3 DNA sequence: TGTGCCAGCAGCTCTAATTGGGACATGGCCTACGAGCAGTACTTC.